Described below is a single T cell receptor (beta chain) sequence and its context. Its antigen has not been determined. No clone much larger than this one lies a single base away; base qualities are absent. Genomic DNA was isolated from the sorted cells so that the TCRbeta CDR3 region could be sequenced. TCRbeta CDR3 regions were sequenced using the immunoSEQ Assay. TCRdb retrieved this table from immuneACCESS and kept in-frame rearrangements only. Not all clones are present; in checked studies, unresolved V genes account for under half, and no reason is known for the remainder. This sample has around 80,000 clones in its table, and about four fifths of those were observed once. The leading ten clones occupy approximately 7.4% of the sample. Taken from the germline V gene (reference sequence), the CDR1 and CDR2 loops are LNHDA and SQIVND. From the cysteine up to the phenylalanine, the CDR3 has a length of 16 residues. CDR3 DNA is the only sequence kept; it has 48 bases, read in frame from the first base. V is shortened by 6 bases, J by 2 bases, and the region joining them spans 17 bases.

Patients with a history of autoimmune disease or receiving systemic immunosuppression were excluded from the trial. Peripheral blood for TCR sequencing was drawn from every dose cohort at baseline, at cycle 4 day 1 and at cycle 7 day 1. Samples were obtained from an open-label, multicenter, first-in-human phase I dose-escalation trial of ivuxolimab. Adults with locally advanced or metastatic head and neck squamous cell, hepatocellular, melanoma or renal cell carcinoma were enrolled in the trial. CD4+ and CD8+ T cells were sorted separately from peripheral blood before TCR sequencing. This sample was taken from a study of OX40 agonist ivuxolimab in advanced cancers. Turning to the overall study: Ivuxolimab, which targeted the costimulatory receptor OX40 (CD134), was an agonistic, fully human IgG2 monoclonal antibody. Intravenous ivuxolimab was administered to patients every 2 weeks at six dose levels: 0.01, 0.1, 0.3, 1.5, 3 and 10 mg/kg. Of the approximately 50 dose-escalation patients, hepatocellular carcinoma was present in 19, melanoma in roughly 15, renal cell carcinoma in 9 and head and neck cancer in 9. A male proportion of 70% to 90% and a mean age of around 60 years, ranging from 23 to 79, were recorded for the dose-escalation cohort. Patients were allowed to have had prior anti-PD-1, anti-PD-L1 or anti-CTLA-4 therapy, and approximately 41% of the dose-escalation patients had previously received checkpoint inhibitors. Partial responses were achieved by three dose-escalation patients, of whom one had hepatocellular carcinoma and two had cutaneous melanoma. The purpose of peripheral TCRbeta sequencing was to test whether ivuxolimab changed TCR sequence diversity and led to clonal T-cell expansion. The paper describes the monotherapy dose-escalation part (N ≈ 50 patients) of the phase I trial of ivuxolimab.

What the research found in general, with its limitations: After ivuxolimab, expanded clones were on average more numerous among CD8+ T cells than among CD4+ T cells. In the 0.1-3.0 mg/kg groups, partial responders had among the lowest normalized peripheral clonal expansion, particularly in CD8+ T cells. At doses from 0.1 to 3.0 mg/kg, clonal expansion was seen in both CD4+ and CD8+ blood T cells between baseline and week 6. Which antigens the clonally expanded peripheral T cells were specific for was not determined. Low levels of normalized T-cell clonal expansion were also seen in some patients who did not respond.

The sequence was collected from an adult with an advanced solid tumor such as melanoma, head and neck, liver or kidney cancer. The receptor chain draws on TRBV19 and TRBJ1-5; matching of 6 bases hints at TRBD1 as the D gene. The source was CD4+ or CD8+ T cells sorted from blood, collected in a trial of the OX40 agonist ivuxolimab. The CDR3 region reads CASRPGGGGGNQPQHF. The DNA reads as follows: TGTGCCAGTAGACCAGGCGGGGGCGGAGGCAATCAGCCCCAGCATTTT.